This T cell receptor (beta chain) was sequenced in a study of beta chain features in type 1 diabetes. Whole-study context: Examination covered over 85,000,000 sorted cells spanning all samples.

Findings of the study overall: At VDJ recombination sites, type 1 diabetes patients had fewer insertions and more deleted nucleotides.

This clone was counted between two and nine times. The antigen remains unidentified. What was sequenced were expressed TCRB transcripts, since all of the isolated RNA had been reverse transcribed. TCRdb's copy holds only in-frame clones and misses some; the assay was immunoSEQ multiplex PCR. The sample consists of some 900,000 clones, about 17% of them appearing once. Looked up from germline, CDR1 is LGHNA and CDR2 is YNFKEQ. This CDR3 contains 15 residues. The V and J ends lost 2 bases and 4 bases, in that order; junction bases with no gene match: 5. The J gene is TRBJ2-5, the V gene TRBV4-2; 9 nucleotides agree with TRBD2. Input material: naive CD4+ T cells from blood. The source of this sequence is a woman younger than 30 in good health. The CDR3 region has the DNA TGTGCCAGCAGCCAACAAATACTAGCGGGAGAGACCCAGTACTTC. Translated: CASSQQILAGETQYF.